These T cell receptor beta chains were read from a single sample in a study of monozygotic twins with inflammatory bowel disease. Each CDR3 protein gets one entry in TCRdb, which reprocessed the 5' RACE reads and gives no DNA. The sample spans some 150,000 distinct CDR3 sequences; the ten largest clones claim around 6.8%. What was sequenced was blood. All receptors come from a human donor with ulcerative colitis or Crohn's disease, or a healthy co-twin of an affected twin (not recorded which). Each CDR3 is given with its conserved first and last residue. The order of the fields is CDR3 length, V gene, J gene, CDR3 protein.

>12|TRBV30|TRBJ2-7
CASAGSPYEQYF
>13|TRBV7-2|TRBJ2-7
CASSFGGLYEQYF
>12|TRBV12-3/TRBV12-4|TRBJ2-3
CASSHPLPRSHF
>14|TRBV20-1|TRBJ2-1
CSASRDHSYNEQFF
>14|TRBV12-3/TRBV12-4|TRBJ1-4
CASSPRWANEKLFF
>12|TRBV5-1|TRBJ2-1
CASSLVDNEQFF
>12|TRBV5-1|TRBJ2-5
CASSLTQETQYF
>16|TRBV4-3|TRBJ1-2
CASSPGGQAGYYGYTF
>15|TRBV12-3/TRBV12-4|TRBJ1-1
CASSLAGEMNTEAFF
>17|TRBV14|TRBJ2-1
CASSQVLAGLAPDEQFF
>21|TRBV27|TRBJ2-7
CASSLLIPGQGFGLQPYEQYF
>14|TRBV5-6|TRBJ2-1
CASSQVSLYNEQFF
>15|TRBV4-2|TRBJ1-2
CASSQGLGEDYGYTF
>13|TRBV5-1|TRBJ2-1
CASRLTGYNEQFF
>12|TRBV19|TRBJ2-1
CASNQGRNEQFF
>15|TRBV5-1|TRBJ2-7
CASSSRPGQFNEQYF
>15|TRBV18|TRBJ1-3
CASSPERTAGNTIYF
>15|TRBV4-1|TRBJ2-1
CASSYPGQGKNEQFF
>14|TRBV4-3|TRBJ1-1
CASSRTTGGTEAFF
>15|TRBV7-6|TRBJ1-1
CASSLVKGGVPEAFF
>15|TRBV7-9|TRBJ1-1
CASSSGQGSVTEAFF
>15|TRBV20-1|TRBJ2-3
CSARDRVLSTDTQYF